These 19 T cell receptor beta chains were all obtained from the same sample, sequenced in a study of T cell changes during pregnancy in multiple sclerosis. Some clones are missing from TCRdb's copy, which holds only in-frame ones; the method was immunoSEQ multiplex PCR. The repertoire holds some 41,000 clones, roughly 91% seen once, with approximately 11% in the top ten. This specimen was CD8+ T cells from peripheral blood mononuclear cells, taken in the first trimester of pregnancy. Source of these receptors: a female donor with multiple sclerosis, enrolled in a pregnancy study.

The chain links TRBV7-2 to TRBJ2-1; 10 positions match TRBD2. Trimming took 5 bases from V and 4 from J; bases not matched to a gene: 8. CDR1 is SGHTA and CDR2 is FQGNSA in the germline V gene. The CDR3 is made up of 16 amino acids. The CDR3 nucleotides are TGTGCCAGCAGCCCCTCCAGCGGGGGGGAATACAATGAGCAGTTCTTC. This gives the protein CASSPSSGGEYNEQFF.

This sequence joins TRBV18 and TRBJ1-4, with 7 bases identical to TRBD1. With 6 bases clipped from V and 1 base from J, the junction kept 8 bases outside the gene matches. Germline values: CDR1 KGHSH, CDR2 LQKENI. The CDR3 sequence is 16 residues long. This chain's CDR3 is CASSSAGGGTNEKLFF. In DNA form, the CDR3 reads TGTGCCAGCTCTTCAGCAGGGGGAGGAACTAATGAAAAACTGTTTTTT.

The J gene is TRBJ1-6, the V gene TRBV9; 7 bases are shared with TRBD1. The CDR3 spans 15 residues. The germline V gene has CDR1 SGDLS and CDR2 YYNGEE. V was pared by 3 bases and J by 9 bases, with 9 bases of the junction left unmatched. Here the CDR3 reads CASSGETGFVSPLHF. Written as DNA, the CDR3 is TGTGCCAGCAGCGGCGAGACAGGGTTTGTTTCACCCCTCCACTTT. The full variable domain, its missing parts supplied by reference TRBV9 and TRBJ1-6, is DSGVTQTPKHLITATGQRVTLRCSPRSGDLSVYWYQQSLDQGLQFLIQYYNGEERAKGNILERFSAQQFPDLHSELNLSSLELGDSALYFCASSGETGFVSPLHFGNGTRLTVT.

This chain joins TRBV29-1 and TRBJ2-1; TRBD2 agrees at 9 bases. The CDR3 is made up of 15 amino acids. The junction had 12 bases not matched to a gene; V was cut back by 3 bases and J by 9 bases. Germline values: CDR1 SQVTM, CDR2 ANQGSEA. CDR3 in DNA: TGCAGCGTTGAGGCAGCTAGCGGGGTCCTTGGTGAGCAGTTCTTC. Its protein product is CSVEAASGVLGEQFF.

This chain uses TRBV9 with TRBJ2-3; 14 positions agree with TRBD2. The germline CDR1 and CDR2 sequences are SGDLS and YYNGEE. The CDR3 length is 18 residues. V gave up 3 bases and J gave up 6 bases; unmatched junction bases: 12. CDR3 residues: CASSAGTSGGAVMDTQYF. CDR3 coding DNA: TGTGCCAGCAGCGCCGGGACTAGCGGGGGCGCTGTTATGGATACGCAGTATTTT. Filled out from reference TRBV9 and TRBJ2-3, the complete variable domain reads DSGVTQTPKHLITATGQRVTLRCSPRSGDLSVYWYQQSLDQGLQFLIQYYNGEERAKGNILERFSAQQFPDLHSELNLSSLELGDSALYFCASSAGTSGGAVMDTQYFGPGTRLTVL.

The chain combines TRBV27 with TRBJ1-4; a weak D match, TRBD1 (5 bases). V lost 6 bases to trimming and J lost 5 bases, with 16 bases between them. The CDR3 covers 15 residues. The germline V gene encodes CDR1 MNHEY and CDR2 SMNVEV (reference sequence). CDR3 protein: CASSLGTSQNEKLFF. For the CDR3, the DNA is TGTGCCAGCAGCTTAGGGACTAGCCAAAATGAAAAACTGTTTTTT.

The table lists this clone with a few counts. The CDR3 loop is CASSPRNTEAFF. The CDR3 DNA reads as TGTGCCAGCAGTCCCAGGAACACTGAAGCTTTCTTT. The gene calls are TRBV6-1 and TRBJ1-1; D is uncertain. This CDR3 comprises 12 residues. V was shortened by 5 bases and J by 1 base, with 5 bases between the two germline ends. Germline-derived CDR1 and CDR2 are MNHNS and SASEGT.

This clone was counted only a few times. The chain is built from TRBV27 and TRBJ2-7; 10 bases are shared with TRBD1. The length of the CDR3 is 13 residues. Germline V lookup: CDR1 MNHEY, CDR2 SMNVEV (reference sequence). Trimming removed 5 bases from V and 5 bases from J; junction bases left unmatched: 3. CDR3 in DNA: TGTGCCAGCAGTCTCGGACAGGGGGACGAGCAGTACTTC. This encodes CASSLGQGDEQYF.

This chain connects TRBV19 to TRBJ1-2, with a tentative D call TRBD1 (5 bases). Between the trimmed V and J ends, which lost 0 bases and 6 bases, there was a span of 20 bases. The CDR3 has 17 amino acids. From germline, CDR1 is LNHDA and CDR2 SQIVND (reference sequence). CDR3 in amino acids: CASSIDTPARVVHGYTF. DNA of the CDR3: TGTGCCAGTAGTATAGACACGCCGGCCAGGGTGGTACATGGCTACACCTTC.

The CDR3 spells CASSSSSLYEQYF. As DNA, the CDR3 is TGTGCCAGCAGTTCGAGTTCCCTCTACGAGCAGTACTTC. The J gene is TRBJ2-7, the V gene TRBV27; D unclear. Trimming left V 4 bases short and J 3 bases short, with 10 bases between. CDR1 and CDR2 (germline): MNHEY, SMNVEV (reference sequence). This CDR3 is 13 amino acids long.

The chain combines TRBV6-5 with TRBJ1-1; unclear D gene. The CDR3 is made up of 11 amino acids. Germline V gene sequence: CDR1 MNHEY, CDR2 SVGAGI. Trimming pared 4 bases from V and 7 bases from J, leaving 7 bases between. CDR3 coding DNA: TGTGCCAGCAGTTCCTTTTATGAAGCTTTCTTT. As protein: CASSSFYEAFF.

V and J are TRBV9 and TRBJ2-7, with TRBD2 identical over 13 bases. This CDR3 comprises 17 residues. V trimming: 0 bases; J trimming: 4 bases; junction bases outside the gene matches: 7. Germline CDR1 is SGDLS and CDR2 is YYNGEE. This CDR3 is CASSVDGGLAGTYEQYF. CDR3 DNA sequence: TGTGCCAGCAGCGTAGATGGGGGACTAGCGGGAACTTACGAGCAGTACTTC.

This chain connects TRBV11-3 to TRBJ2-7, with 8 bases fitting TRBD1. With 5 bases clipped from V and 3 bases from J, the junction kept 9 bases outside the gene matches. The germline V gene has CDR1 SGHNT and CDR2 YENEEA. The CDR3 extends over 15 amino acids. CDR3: CASSPRQGSIYEQYF. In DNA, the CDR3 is TGTGCCAGCAGCCCGAGACAGGGGAGTATCTACGAGCAGTACTTC.

In nucleotides, the CDR3 is TGTGCCAGCAGTGCCCTAGCGAAGGACAATGAGCAGTTCTTC. Encoded protein: CASSALAKDNEQFF. V is TRBV27 and J is TRBJ2-1; a possible D gene is TRBD2 (6 bases). The CDR3 is 14 amino acids. Deletions cut 5 bases from V and 5 bases from J, with 13 bases between. The germline gives CDR1 MNHEY, CDR2 SMNVEV (reference sequence).

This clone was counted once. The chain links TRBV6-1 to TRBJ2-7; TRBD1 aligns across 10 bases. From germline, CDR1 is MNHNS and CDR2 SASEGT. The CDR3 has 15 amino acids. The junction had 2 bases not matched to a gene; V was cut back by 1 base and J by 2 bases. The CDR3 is CASSEGGTGAYEQYF. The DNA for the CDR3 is TGTGCCAGCAGTGAAGGGGGGACAGGGGCCTACGAGCAGTACTTC.

CDR3 DNA: TGTGCCAGCAGCAAAGGGGGCATCTCCCGACGTTGCCCCCAGCATTTT. Translation gives CASSKGGISRRCPQHF. The chain is built from TRBV21-1 and TRBJ1-5; the DNA was not used to check the table's D call, TRBD1. TRBV21-1 is assigned pseudogene status. The CDR3 spans 16 residues.

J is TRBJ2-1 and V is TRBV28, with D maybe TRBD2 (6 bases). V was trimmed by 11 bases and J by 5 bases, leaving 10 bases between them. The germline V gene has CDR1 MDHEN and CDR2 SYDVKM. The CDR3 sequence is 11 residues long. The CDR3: CAGAGDNEQFF. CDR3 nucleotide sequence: TGTGCCGGAGCGGGTGACAATGAGCAGTTCTTC.

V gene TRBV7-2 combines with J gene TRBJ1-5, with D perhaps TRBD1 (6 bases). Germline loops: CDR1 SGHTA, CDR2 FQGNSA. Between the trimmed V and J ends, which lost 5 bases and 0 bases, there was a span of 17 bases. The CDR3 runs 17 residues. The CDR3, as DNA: TGTGCCAGCAGCCTCTTCCGGACAGAAAATAGCAATCAGCCCCAGCATTTT. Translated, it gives CASSLFRTENSNQPQHF. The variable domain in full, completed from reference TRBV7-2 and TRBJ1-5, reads GAGVSQSPSNKVTEKGKDVELRCDPISGHTALYWYRQSLGQGLEFLIYFQGNSAPDKSGLPSDRFSAERTGGSVSTLTIQRTQQEDSAVYLCASSLFRTENSNQPQHFGDGTRLSIL.

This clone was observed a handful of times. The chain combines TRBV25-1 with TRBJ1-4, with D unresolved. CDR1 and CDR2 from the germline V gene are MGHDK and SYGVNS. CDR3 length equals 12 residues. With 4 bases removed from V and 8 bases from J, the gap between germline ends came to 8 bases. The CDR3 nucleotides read TGTGCCAGCAGTGGGGGAGCCGAAAAACTGTTTTTT. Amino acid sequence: CASSGGAEKLFF.